Listed below are T cell receptor beta chains from one sample, sequenced in a study of blood T cell repertoires in COVID-19. The data were produced by immunoSEQ multiplex PCR, yet TCRdb's version contains in-frame clones alone and is incomplete. This sample has about 350,000 clones; 88% occur once, and the top ten carry over 0.9%. The specimen was PBMCs or T cells enriched from blood (not recorded which). The receptors derive from a woman aged 25-40 years who had been exposed to COVID-19. CDR3s include the opening cysteine and the closing phenylalanine or tryptophan. D genes are given only for firm matches. Only some rows state a clone size, as once, few, many or a class for expanded clones.

J	V	D	size	CDR3	DNA
TRBJ2-7	TRBV6-5	.	.	CASQGLAGYEQYF	TGTGCCAGCCAAGGACTGGCGGGGTACGAGCAGTACTTC
TRBJ1-2	TRBV6-5	.	.	CASSYAGQGGEGGYTF	TGTGCCAGCAGTTACGCCGGGCAGGGTGGGGAGGGTGGCTACACCTTC
TRBJ1-1	TRBV18	TRBD1	.	CASSSGTGDDTEAFF	TGTGCCAGCTCATCAGGGACAGGGGATGACACTGAAGCTTTCTTT
TRBJ2-7	TRBV19	TRBD2	.	CASSILGREGYEQYF	TGTGCCAGTAGTATTCTGGGGAGGGAGGGCTACGAGCAGTACTTC
TRBJ1-1	TRBV12-2	.	.	CASRLASTGPYTEAFF	TGTGCAAGTCGCTTAGCTAGTACGGGTCCTTACACTGAAGCTTTCTTT
TRBJ2-7	TRBV25-1	TRBD1	few	CASSESGTGGFYEQYF	TGTGCCAGCAGTGAGTCCGGGACAGGGGGGTTCTACGAGCAGTACTTC
TRBJ2-7	TRBV28	TRBD2	few	CASSLGGYEQYF	TGTGCCAGCAGCTTGGGGGGGTACGAGCAGTACTTC
TRBJ2-7	TRBV11-3	TRBD1	.	CASSHEAVQGAHEQYF	TGTGCCAGCAGCCACGAGGCTGTACAGGGGGCCCACGAGCAGTACTTC
TRBJ2-7	TRBV30	TRBD2	.	CAWRVTSGASYEQYF	TGTGCCTGGAGGGTGACTAGCGGGGCATCCTACGAGCAGTACTTC
TRBJ1-6	TRBV5-1	.	few	CASSLARDGSPLHF	TGCGCCAGCAGCTTGGCCCGGGATGGTTCACCCCTCCACTTT
TRBJ2-5	TRBV11-2	.	few	CASSLGGEGGETQYF	TGTGCCAGCAGCTTGGGCGGGGAGGGGGGAGAGACCCAGTACTTC
TRBJ1-1	TRBV9	.	.	CASSGRGVSHTEAFF	TGTGCCAGCAGTGGTCGGGGGGTTTCACACACTGAAGCTTTCTTT
TRBJ1-2	TRBV6-5	TRBD1	.	CASSQTGQSYGYTF	TGTGCCAGCAGCCAGACAGGGCAGAGCTATGGCTACACCTTC
TRBJ2-3	TRBV12-5	TRBD1	.	CASGPRTGNKKRTDTQYF	TGTGCTAGTGGTCCCAGGACAGGGAACAAAAAACGCACAGATACGCAGTATTTT
TRBJ2-7	TRBV7-9	.	.	CASSLDAFAGEQYF	TGTGCCAGCAGCTTAGATGCCTTTGCGGGCGAGCAGTACTTC
TRBJ1-3	TRBV28	.	.	CASRSQGGGNTIYF	TGTGCCAGCAGGTCCCAGGGTGGGGGAAACACCATATATTTT
TRBJ2-1	TRBV9	.	.	CASSVAGLYNEQFF	TGTGCCAGCAGCGTAGCGGGGTTGTACAATGAGCAGTTCTTC